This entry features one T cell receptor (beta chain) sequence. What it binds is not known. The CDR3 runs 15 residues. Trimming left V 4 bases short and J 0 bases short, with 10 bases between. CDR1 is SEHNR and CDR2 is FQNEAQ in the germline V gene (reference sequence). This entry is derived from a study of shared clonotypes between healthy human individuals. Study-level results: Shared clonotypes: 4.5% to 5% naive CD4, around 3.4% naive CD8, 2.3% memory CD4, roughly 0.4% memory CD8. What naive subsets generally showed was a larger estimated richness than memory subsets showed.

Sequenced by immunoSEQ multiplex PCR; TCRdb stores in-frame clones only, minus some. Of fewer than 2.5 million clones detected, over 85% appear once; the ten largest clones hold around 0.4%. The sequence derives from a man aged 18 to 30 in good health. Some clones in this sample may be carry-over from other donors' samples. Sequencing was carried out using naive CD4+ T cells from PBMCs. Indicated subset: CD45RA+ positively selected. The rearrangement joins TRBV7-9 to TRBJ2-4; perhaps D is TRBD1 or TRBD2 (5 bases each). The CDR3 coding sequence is TGTGCCAGCAGCTATTCGGGGCCAGCCAAAAACATTCAGTACTTC. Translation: CASSYSGPAKNIQYF.